This TCR beta chain was captured by sequencing in a study of T cell responses to AZD1222 COVID-19 vaccine. Findings and limits, study-wide: Dominant CD4 TCR responses targeted spike regions 160-218 and 743-854. Elevations in Spike-specific TCR breadth and depth followed administration of two AZD1222 doses. Baseline seropositivity characterized only a handful of AZD1222 recipients.

V was trimmed by 8 bases and J by 12 bases, leaving 23 bases between them. Germline lookup yields CDR1 LGHDT and CDR2 YNNKEL (reference sequence). The CDR3 length is 14 residues. About this clone: Antigen unknown.

Timing groups of about 4 and about 12 weeks for second doses were pooled. Sequencing used immunoSEQ multiplex PCR; TCRdb keeps in-frame clones, though not all of them. The sample shows about 130,000 clones, more than 80% of them seen only once. Source: peripheral blood, taken 28 days after the second AZD1222 dose. This chain joins TRBV3-1 (or the pseudogene TRBV3-2) and TRBJ2-1; the D call may be TRBD1 or TRBD2 (6 bases each). This TCR was recovered from an adult who received the AZD1222 COVID-19 vaccine. The CDR3, as DNA: TGTGCCAGCGGCGTGTCGGGGGCATTAATTTGGCAGTTCTTC. Amino acid sequence: CASGVSGALIWQFF.